Shown below are 15 T cell receptor beta chains from a single sample sequenced in a study of a mutant IDH1 vaccine in newly diagnosed glioma (dated by TCRdb to the early 2020s). Library preparation employed the immunoSEQ multiplex PCR assay. What TCRdb holds here is the immuneACCESS table cut down to in-frame rearrangements. Part of the clones is not present; checked against another copy, under half of the missing clones reflect an unresolved V gene, and the others are unexplained. The sample table records tens of thousands of clones; 60% to 75% of these occur just once. The top ten hold approximately 4.8% of the sample. Their cognate antigens are unknown. According to the study, the label for this sample's time point signals: week 35, safety follow-up. Every vaccine dose consisted of 300 ug of a 20-mer mutant IDH1 peptide in Montanide, administered subcutaneously together with topical imiquimod.

Sample: PBMCs, taken from a glioma patient whose treatment included an IDH1 peptide vaccine. These receptors all come from a man aged 50-59 years with glioma.

This chain uses TRBV5-6 with TRBJ2-5; possibly TRBD2 for D (5 bases). The CDR3 contains 15 residues. The germline CDR1 and CDR2 sequences are SGHDT and YYEEEE. V was clipped by 4 bases and J by 5 bases, with 18 bases between them. CDR3 loop: CASSHLFASGETQYF. As DNA, the CDR3 is TGTGCCAGCAGCCACCTTTTTGCGTCGGGGGAGACCCAGTACTTC. Supplemented by reference TRBV5-6 and TRBJ2-5, the full variable domain reads DAGVTQSPTHLIKTRGQQVTLRCSPKSGHDTVSWYQQALGQGPQFIFQYYEEEERQRGNFPDRFSGHQFPNYSSELNVNALLLGDSALYLCASSHLFASGETQYFGPGTRLLVL.

The V call is TRBV7-2, the J call TRBJ2-1; 7 positions agree with TRBD1. J gave up 6 bases and V 5 bases, and 4 bases lay outside the gene matches. Germline CDR1 SGHTA, CDR2 FQGNSA. The CDR3 runs 13 residues. DNA for the CDR3: TGTGCCAGCAGCCGACAGGGTAGCAATGAGCAGTTCTTC. This sequence encodes CASSRQGSNEQFF.

The V call is TRBV6-1, the J call TRBJ2-1; D is possibly TRBD2 (6 bases). With 8 bases removed from V and 11 bases from J, the gap between germline ends came to 10 bases. This CDR3 is built from 10 residues. CDR1 is MNHNS and CDR2 is SASEGT in the germline V gene. CDR3 residues: CASAGTQQFF. Written as DNA, the CDR3 is TGTGCCAGCGCCGGGACTCAGCAGTTCTTC.

This sequence joins TRBV9 and TRBJ2-1; perhaps TRBD1 as D (5 bases). The CDR3 loop spans 12 amino acids. Germline CDR1 and CDR2: SGDLS and YYNGEE. Trimming removed 3 bases from V and 4 bases from J, with 5 bases in between. CDR3 DNA: TGTGCCAGCAGCGAGGGGTACAATGAGCAGTTCTTC. Protein sequence: CASSEGYNEQFF.

This clone was seen only once. CDR3 DNA sequence: TGTGCCAGCAGTGATGGGGGGAGTCGCACAGATACGCAGTATTTT. Its translation: CASSDGGSRTDTQYF. V usage is TRBV2 and J usage is TRBJ2-3, with D possibly TRBD2 on 6 matching bases. Germline CDR1 and CDR2: SNHLY and FYNNEI. The V end lost 3 bases, the J end lost 1 base, and 11 bases lay between the germline ends. This CDR3 is built from 15 residues.

The genes are TRBV29-1 and TRBJ2-7; tentative D call: TRBD2 (5 bases). The CDR3 is 13 amino acids. Trimming cost V 1 base and J 6 bases, with 13 bases left between them. Germline-derived CDR1 and CDR2 are SQVTM and ANQGSEA. The CDR3 bases are TGCAGCGTTGAAGTGGGAAGAGGAGGCGAGCAGTACTTC. It is translated as CSVEVGRGGEQYF.

This chain connects TRBV5-6 to TRBJ2-3; 12 nucleotides align to TRBD2. The V gene's germline CDR1 is SGHDT and CDR2 YYEEEE. The CDR3 is 18 amino acids. The V segment lost 2 bases and the J segment 1 base; nucleotides outside the gene matches: 8. The CDR3: CASSFLAGGIKRTDTQYF. The CDR3 DNA reads as TGTGCCAGCAGCTTTCTAGCGGGGGGGATTAAACGCACAGATACGCAGTATTTT.

This clone turned up a few times. The chain joins TRBV25-1 to TRBJ2-2; D possibly corresponds to TRBD1 (5 bases). V was trimmed by 3 bases and J by 1 base, leaving 9 bases between them. This CDR3 is 15 amino acids long. From germline, CDR1 is MGHDK and CDR2 SYGVNS. For the CDR3, the DNA is TGTGCCAGCAGTGACGCTACAGGGAACACCGGGGAGCTGTTTTTT. It is translated as CASSDATGNTGELFF.

J is TRBJ2-1 and V is TRBV9, with D maybe TRBD2 (5 bases). V lost 3 bases and J 8 bases, leaving 12 bases between the germline ends. Germline V gives CDR1 SGDLS, CDR2 YYNGEE. The CDR3 length is 13 residues. CDR3 loop: CASSGTRSDEQFF. The CDR3 coding sequence is TGTGCCAGCAGCGGAACTAGATCCGATGAGCAGTTCTTC.

For the CDR3, the DNA is TGCGCCAGCAGCCGCTCAGGACAGGAGAATTCACCCCTCCACTTT. Its protein is CASSRSGQENSPLHF. The rearrangement links TRBV5-1 to TRBJ1-6; 7 positions match TRBD1. V was pared by 4 bases and J by 7 bases, with 8 bases of the junction left unmatched. Looked up from germline, CDR1 is SGHRS and CDR2 is YFSETQ. The CDR3 length is 15 residues. Variable domain in full (rest from reference TRBV5-1 and TRBJ1-6): KAGVTQTPRYLIKTRGQQVTLSCSPISGHRSVSWYQQTPGQGLQFLFEYFSETQRNKGNFPGRFSGRQFSNSRSEMNVSTLELGDSALYLCASSRSGQENSPLHFGNGTRLTVT.

This clone has just a few counts. The chain combines TRBV18 with TRBJ2-3; 9 bases are a match to TRBD1. The CDR3 covers 18 residues. V was pared by 6 bases and J by 2 bases, with 15 bases of the junction left unmatched. From germline, CDR1 is KGHSH and CDR2 LQKENI. CDR3 region: CASSPLPETGGDTDTQYF. The CDR3 DNA sequence: TGTGCCAGCTCGCCGCTACCGGAGACAGGGGGAGACACAGATACGCAGTATTTT.

This clone was detected only a few times. The V and J genes are TRBV7-9 and TRBJ1-1, with D unresolved. This CDR3 spans 14 amino acids. V was cut by 2 bases and J by 2 bases, with 9 bases left in between. Germline CDR1 reads SEHNR; CDR2 reads FQNEAQ (reference sequence). The CDR3 spells CASSLKAPNTEAFF. CDR3 bases: TGTGCCAGCAGCTTAAAGGCCCCTAACACTGAAGCTTTCTTT. Filled out from reference TRBV7-9 and TRBJ1-1, the complete variable domain reads DTGVSQNPRHKITKRGQNVTFRCDPISEHNRLYWYRQTLGQGPEFLTYFQNEAQLEKSRLLSDRFSAERPKGSFSTLEIQRTEQGDSAMYLCASSLKAPNTEAFFGQGTRLTVV.

The gene calls are TRBV7-2 and TRBJ2-7; a weak D match, TRBD1 (6 bases). The CDR3 extends over 13 amino acids. Germline V gene lookup returns CDR1 SGHTA and CDR2 FQGNSA. V dropped 5 bases and J dropped 3 bases, with 11 bases sitting between them. The CDR3 bases are TGTGCCAGCAGCCCAGGGGTGAACTACGAGCAGTACTTC. Translating gives CASSPGVNYEQYF. Full variable domain (remainder filled in from reference TRBV7-2 and TRBJ2-7): GAGVSQSPSNKVTEKGKDVELRCDPISGHTALYWYRQSLGQGLEFLIYFQGNSAPDKSGLPSDRFSAERTGGSVSTLTIQRTQQEDSAVYLCASSPGVNYEQYFGPGTRLTVT.

CDR3 protein: CASSQDFTAEAFF. The DNA for the CDR3 is TGCGCCAGCAGCCAAGATTTTACGGCTGAAGCTTTCTTT. The chain has TRBV4-3 and TRBJ1-1, with unresolved D. Trimming took 0 bases from V and 6 from J, leaving 8 bases between them. Germline V gene lookup returns CDR1 LGHNA and CDR2 YSLEER. The CDR3 is made up of 13 amino acids.

The chain joins TRBV2 to TRBJ1-6; 9 bases align to TRBD1. Germline V lookup: CDR1 SNHLY, CDR2 FYNNEI. With 6 bases clipped from V and 10 bases from J, the junction kept 4 bases outside the gene matches. The CDR3 runs to 13 residues. DNA for the CDR3: TGTGCCAGCAGGGGACAGGGAGGGTCACCCCTCCACTTT. Translating gives CASRGQGGSPLHF.